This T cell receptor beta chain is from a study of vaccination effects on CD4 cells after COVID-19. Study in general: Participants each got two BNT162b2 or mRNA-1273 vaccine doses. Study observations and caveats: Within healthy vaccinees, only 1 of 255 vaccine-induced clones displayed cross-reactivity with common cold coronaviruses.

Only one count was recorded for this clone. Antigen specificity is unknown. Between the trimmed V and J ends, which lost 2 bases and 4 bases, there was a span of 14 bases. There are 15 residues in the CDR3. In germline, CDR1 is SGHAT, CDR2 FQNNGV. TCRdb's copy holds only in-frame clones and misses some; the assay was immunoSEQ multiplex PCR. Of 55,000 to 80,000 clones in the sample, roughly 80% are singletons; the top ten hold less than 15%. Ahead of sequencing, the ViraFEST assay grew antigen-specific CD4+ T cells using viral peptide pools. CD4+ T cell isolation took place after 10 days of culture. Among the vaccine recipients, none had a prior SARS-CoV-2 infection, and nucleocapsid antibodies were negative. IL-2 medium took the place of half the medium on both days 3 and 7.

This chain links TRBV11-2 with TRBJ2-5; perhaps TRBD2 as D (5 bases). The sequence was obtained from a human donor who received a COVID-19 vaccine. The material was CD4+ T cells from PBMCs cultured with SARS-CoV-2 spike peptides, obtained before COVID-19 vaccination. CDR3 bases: TGTGCCAGCAGCTTATCTGGACTTCGGAGAGAGACCCAGTACTTC. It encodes CASSLSGLRRETQYF.